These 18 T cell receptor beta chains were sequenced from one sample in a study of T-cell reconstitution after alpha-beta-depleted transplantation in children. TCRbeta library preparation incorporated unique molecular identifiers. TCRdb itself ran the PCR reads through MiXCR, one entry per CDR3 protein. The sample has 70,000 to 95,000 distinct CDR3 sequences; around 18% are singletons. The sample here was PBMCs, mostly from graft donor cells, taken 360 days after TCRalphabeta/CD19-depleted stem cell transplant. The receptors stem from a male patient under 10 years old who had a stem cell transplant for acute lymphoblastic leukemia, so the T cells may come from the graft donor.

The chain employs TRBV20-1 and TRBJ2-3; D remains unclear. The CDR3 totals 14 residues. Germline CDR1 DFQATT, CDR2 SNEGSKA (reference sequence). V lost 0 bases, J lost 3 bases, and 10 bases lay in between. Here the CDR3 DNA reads TGCAGTGCTAGAGACGTGCTACTAACAGATACGCAGTATTTT. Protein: CSARDVLLTDTQYF.

This CDR3 is CASSLAFLLDSEQYF. The CDR3 coding sequence is TGTGCCAGCAGCTTAGCCTTCCTACTAGATTCCGAGCAGTACTTC. V is TRBV11-2 and J is TRBJ2-7, with D possibly matching TRBD2 (5 bases). V dropped 1 base and J dropped 6 bases, with 16 bases sitting between them. CDR1 and CDR2 from the germline V gene are SGHAT and FQNNGV. This CDR3 region has 15 residues.

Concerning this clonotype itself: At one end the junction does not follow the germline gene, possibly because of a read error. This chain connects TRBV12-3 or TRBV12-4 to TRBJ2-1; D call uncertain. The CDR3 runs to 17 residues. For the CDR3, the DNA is TGTGCCAGCAGTTTAGATGGATTTCGCGGCTCCTACAATGAGCAGTTATTC. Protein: CASSLDGFRGSYNEQLF.

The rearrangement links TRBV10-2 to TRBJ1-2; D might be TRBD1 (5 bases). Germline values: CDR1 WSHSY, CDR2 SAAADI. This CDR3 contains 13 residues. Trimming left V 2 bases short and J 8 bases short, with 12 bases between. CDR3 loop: CASSETGSGGYTF. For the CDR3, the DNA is TGCGCCAGCAGTGAGACAGGTTCTGGAGGCTACACCTTC.

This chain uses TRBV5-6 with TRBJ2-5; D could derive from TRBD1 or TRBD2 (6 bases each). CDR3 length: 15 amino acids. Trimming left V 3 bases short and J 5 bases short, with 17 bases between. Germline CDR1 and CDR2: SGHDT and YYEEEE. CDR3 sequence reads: CASSWQGTLLETQYF. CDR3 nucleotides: TGTGCCAGCAGCTGGCAGGGGACTTTGCTGGAGACCCAGTACTTC.

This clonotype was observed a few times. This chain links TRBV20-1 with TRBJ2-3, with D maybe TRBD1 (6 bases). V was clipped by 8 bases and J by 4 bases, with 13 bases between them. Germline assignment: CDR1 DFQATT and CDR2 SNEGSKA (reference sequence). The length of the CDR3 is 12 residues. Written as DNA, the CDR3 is TGCAGTCAAACAGGGTTCGCAGATACGCAGTATTTT. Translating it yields CSQTGFADTQYF.

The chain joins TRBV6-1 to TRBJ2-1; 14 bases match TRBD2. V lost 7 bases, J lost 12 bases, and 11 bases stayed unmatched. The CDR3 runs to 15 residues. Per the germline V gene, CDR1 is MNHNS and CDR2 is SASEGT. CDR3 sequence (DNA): TGTGCCAGCAACAACTTGGGACTAGCGGGAGTGGGGCAGTTCTTC. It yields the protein CASNNLGLAGVGQFF.

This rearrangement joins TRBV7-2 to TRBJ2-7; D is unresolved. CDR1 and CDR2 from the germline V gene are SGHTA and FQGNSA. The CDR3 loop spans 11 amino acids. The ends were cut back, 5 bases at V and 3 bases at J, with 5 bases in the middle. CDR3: CASSVFYEQYF. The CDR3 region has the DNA TGTGCCAGCAGCGTCTTCTACGAGCAGTACTTC.

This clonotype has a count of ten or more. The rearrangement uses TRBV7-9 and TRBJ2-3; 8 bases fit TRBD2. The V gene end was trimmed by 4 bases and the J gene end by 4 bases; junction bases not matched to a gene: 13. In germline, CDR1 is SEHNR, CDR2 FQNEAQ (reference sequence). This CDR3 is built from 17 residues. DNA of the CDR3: TGTGCCAGCAGCTCAGGACTAGCCGGAACGTCCGCAGATACGCAGTATTTT. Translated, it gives CASSSGLAGTSADTQYF.

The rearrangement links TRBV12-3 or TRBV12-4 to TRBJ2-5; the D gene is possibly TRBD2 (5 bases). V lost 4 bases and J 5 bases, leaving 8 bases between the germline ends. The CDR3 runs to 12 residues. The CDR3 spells CASSYGGETQYF. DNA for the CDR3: TGTGCCAGCAGTTACGGCGGGGAGACCCAGTACTTC.

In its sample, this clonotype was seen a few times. The CDR3 loop reads CSARDLRQGTYEQYF. The DNA for the CDR3 is TGCAGTGCTAGAGATCTACGACAGGGAACTTACGAGCAGTACTTC. The chain is built from TRBV20-1 and TRBJ2-7, with 7 bases lining up with TRBD1. CDR1 DFQATT and CDR2 SNEGSKA come from the germline V gene (reference sequence). The CDR3 extends over 15 amino acids. V shed 0 bases and J 4 bases; nucleotides not matched to a gene: 9.

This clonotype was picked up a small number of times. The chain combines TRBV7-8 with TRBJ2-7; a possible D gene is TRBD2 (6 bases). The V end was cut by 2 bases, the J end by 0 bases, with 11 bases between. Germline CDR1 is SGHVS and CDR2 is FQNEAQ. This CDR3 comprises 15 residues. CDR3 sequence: CASSLKGGTSYEQYF. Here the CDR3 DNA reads TGTGCCAGCAGCTTAAAGGGCGGGACCTCCTACGAGCAGTACTTC.

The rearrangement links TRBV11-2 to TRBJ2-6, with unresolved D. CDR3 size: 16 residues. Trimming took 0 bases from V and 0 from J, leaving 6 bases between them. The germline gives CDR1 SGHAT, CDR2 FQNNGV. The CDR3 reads CASSLEPRSGANVLTF. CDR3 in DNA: TGTGCCAGCAGCTTAGAACCGCGCTCTGGGGCCAACGTCCTGACTTTC.

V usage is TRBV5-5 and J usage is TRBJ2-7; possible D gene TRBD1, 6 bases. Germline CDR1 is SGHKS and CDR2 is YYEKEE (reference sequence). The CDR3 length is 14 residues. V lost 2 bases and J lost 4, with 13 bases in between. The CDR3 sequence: CASSFLDRSYEQYF. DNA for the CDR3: TGTGCCAGCAGCTTTCTGGACAGATCTTACGAGCAGTACTTC.

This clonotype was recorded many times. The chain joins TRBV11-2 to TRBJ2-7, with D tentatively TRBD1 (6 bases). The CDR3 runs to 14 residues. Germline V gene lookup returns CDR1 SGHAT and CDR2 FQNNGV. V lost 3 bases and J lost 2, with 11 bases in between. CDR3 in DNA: TGTGCCAGCAGCTTTTTAACAGGGACCTACGAGCAGTACTTC. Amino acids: CASSFLTGTYEQYF.

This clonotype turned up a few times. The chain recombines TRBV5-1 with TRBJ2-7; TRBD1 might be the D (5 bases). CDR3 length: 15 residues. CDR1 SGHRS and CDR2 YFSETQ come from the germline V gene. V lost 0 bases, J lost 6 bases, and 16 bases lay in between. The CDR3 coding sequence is TGCGCCAGCAGCTTGGGAGTACTGGGGCCCTCCGAGCAGTACTTC. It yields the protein CASSLGVLGPSEQYF.

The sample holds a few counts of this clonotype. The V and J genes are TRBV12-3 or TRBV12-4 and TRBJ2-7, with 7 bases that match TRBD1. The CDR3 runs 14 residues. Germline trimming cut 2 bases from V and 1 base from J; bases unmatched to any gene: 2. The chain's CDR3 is CASSLRGPSYEQYF. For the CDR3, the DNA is TGTGCCAGCAGTTTAAGGGGGCCGTCCTACGAGCAGTACTTC.

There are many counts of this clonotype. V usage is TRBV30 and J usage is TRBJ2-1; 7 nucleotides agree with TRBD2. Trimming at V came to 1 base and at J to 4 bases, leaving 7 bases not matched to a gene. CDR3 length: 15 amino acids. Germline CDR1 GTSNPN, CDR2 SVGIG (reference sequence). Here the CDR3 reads CAWSGPSGEYNEQFF. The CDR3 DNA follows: TGTGCCTGGAGTGGGCCTAGCGGAGAATACAATGAGCAGTTCTTC.